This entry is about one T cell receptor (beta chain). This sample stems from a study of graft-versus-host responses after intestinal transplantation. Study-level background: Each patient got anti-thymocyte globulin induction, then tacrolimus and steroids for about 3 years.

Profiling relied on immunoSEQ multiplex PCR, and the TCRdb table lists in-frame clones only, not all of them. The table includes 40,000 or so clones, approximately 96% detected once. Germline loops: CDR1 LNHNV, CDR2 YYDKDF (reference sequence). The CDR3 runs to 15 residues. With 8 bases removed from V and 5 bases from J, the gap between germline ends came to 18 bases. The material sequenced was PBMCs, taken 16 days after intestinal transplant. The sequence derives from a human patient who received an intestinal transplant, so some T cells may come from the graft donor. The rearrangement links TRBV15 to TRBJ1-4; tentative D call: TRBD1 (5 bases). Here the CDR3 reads CATAQGSGLNEKLFF. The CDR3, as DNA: TGTGCCACCGCCCAGGGTTCTGGCCTCAATGAAAAACTGTTTTTT.